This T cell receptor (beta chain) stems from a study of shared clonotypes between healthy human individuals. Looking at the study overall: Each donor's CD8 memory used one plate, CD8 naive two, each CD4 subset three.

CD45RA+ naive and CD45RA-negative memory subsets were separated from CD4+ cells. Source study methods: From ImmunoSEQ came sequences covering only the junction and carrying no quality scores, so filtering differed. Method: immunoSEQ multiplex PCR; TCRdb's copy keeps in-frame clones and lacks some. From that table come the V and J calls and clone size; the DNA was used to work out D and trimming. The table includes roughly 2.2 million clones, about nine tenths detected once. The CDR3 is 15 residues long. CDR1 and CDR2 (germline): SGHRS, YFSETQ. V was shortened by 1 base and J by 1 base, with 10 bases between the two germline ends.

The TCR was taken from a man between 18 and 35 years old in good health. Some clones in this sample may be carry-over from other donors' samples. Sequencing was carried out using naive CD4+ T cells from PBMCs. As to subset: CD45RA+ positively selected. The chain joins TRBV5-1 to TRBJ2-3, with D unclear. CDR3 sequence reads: CASSLMRPGTDTQYF. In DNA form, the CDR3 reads TGCGCCAGCAGCTTGATGCGACCTGGCACAGATACGCAGTATTTT. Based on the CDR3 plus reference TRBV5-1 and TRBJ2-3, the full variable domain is KAGVTQTPRYLIKTRGQQVTLSCSPISGHRSVSWYQQTPGQGLQFLFEYFSETQRNKGNFPGRFSGRQFSNSRSEMNVSTLELGDSALYLCASSLMRPGTDTQYFGPGTRLTVL.